This T cell receptor (beta chain) stems from a study of T cell repertoires in ileal Crohn's disease. General observations from the study: Active smokers at surgery had more clonal expansions than non-smokers.

As concerns this clone: The antigen is undetermined.

Sequenced by immunoSEQ multiplex PCR; TCRdb stores in-frame clones only, minus some. The table shows under 20,000 clones, with less than 85% occurring only once. Specimen: ileal tissue. The TCR comes from an adult with Crohn's disease.

The CDR3 loop is CASSLRAGLAGSDTQYF. DNA of the CDR3: TGTGCCAGCAGCCTAAGGGCTGGACTAGCGGGGTCAGATACGCAGTATTTT. The V call is TRBV7-9, the J call TRBJ2-3; 12 bases match TRBD2. The V gene end was trimmed by 5 bases and the J gene end by 4 bases; junction bases not matched to a gene: 10. The length of the CDR3 is 17 residues. Per germline, CDR1 SEHNR and CDR2 FQNEAQ (reference sequence).